These 24 T cell receptor beta chains originate from one sample sequenced in a study of CD8+CD57+ T cells in acquired aplastic anemia. It was genomic DNA that served as the template for profiling TCR beta VDJ and CDR3. MiXCR, run by TCRdb on the reads, gives a single entry per CDR3 protein. Altogether some 200,000 distinct CDR3 sequences are present, around half being singletons, with the ten largest covering approximately 9.4%. The patients chosen for sequencing had shown expansion of CD8+CD57+ cells (detected by flow cytometry). Material: sorted CD4+, CD8+, or CD8+CD57+ T cells (not recorded which) from PBMCs. The receptors derive from a human donor with aplastic anemia.

The chain links TRBV12-3 or TRBV12-4 to TRBJ2-5; D unclear. The germline V and J ends were trimmed by 5 bases and 8 bases, with 18 bases remaining between them. The CDR3 sequence is 14 residues long. CDR3 nucleotides: TGTGCCAGCAGTCCAGAGAGTATCAAGAGAACCCAGTACTTC. Protein: CASSPESIKRTQYF.

The V gene is TRBV11-2, the J gene TRBJ2-4, with TRBD1 identical over 8 bases. Germline lookup yields CDR1 SGHAT and CDR2 FQNNGV. V dropped 5 bases and J dropped 7; count of bases not matched to a gene: 10. The CDR3 spans 15 residues. CDR3 protein: CASSARRDRMNIQYF. The CDR3 DNA reads TGTGCCAGCAGCGCACGCCGGGACAGGATGAACATTCAGTACTTC.

V usage is TRBV5-5 and J usage is TRBJ2-2; 9 nucleotides match TRBD1. J gave up 6 bases and V 6 bases, and 6 bases lay outside the gene matches. The germline gives CDR1 SGHKS, CDR2 YYEKEE (reference sequence). The CDR3 sequence is 14 residues long. The CDR3 coding sequence is TGTGCCAGCAACGTACAGGGGGCGTCCGGGGAGCTGTTTTTT. It is translated as CASNVQGASGELFF.

Turning to this clonotype: Since a much larger clone is just one base distant, this may be a read error. The chain joins TRBV6-1 to TRBJ2-1, with no clear D. The CDR3 totals 13 residues. Germline V gene lookup returns CDR1 MNHNS and CDR2 SASEGT. CDR3 nucleotide sequence: TGTGCCAGCAGCTCTGTAGGGTACAATGAGCGGTTCTTC. This encodes CASSSVGYNERFF.

The V call is TRBV7-9, the J call TRBJ1-2; no reliable D call. Trimming cost V 1 base and J 2 bases, with 11 bases left between them. Germline V lookup: CDR1 SEHNR, CDR2 FQNEAQ (reference sequence). The CDR3 consists of 15 residues. The CDR3 nucleotides read TGTGCCAGCAGCTTAGGGGCAGGAGCAAACTATGGCTACACCTTC. Translation gives CASSLGAGANYGYTF.

This chain joins TRBV7-9 and TRBJ1-2, with TRBD1 as a possible D gene (6 bases). This CDR3 region has 13 residues. Germline V gives CDR1 SEHNR, CDR2 FQNEAQ (reference sequence). V lost 6 bases to trimming and J lost 4 bases, with 12 bases between them. CDR3 coding DNA: TGTGCCAGCAGAAGACAGGCGAGCTATGGCTACACCTTC. This translates into CASRRQASYGYTF.

Worth noting for this clonotype: At one end the junction does not follow the germline gene, possibly because of a read error. V and J are TRBV19 and TRBJ1-2; no firm D call. This CDR3 has 13 residues. Germline V gene lookup returns CDR1 LNHDA and CDR2 SQIVND (reference sequence). The CDR3 region has the DNA TGTGCCAGTAGTATTCCAGAAAACTACGGCTACACCTTC. Amino acid sequence: CASSIPENYGYTF.

There are a few counts of this clonotype. The rearrangement joins TRBV11-3 to TRBJ1-1; 9 positions agree with TRBD1. V dropped 8 bases and J dropped 5; count of bases not matched to a gene: 12. Germline CDR1 SGHNT, CDR2 YENEEA. CDR3 length: 15 residues. The CDR3 region has the DNA TGTGCCAGCGGGACAAGGGGACAGGGTGGAACTGAAGCTTTCTTT. Encoded protein: CASGTRGQGGTEAFF.

The V call is TRBV20-1, the J call TRBJ2-5; D is perhaps TRBD1 (6 bases). Trimming left V 3 bases short and J 3 bases short, with 14 bases between. The CDR3 loop spans 14 amino acids. Germline V CDR1 and CDR2: DFQATT, SNEGSKA (reference sequence). The CDR3 region has the DNA TGCAGTGCTAGTGCCCTGGACAGCAAAGAGACCCAGTACTTC. This encodes CSASALDSKETQYF.

The table lists this clonotype with a few counts. A much larger clone differs from this one at a single base, so this may be a read error. The chain joins TRBV5-1 to TRBJ1-2; unclear D gene. CDR1 and CDR2 from the germline V gene are SGHRS and YFSETQ. CDR3 length: 13 residues. V dropped 4 bases and J dropped 7 bases, with 14 bases sitting between them. CDR3 nucleotide sequence: TGCGCCAGCAGCCCGGTGGGTCGAGGTGGCTACACCTTC. Translating gives CASSPVGRGGYTF.

J is TRBJ1-5 and V is TRBV12-3 or TRBV12-4, with 9 bases lining up with TRBD1. CDR3 length equals 14 residues. The trim removed 6 bases at V and 5 bases at J, leaving 5 bases unmatched. Here the CDR3 reads CASSITGGDQPQHF. The CDR3 coding sequence is TGTGCCAGCAGCATAACAGGGGGCGATCAGCCCCAGCATTTT.

J is TRBJ2-3 and V is TRBV4-1, with 8 nucleotides matching TRBD1. Germline lookup yields CDR1 MGHRA and CDR2 YSYEKL. V dropped 0 bases and J dropped 8; count of bases not matched to a gene: 10. CDR3 size: 16 residues. The CDR3 DNA follows: TGCGCCAGCAGCCAAGATCACAGGGGGAATAATGGTACGCAGTATTTT. Amino acids: CASSQDHRGNNGTQYF.

For this clonotype: A much larger clone lies a single base off, so this may be a read error. The V and J genes are TRBV7-9 and TRBJ2-1; D ambiguous. This CDR3 contains 11 residues. The germline V gene has CDR1 SEHNR and CDR2 FQNEAQ (reference sequence). The CDR3 coding sequence is TGTGCCAGCAGCACGAGGTATGAGCAGCTCTTC. Its translation: CASSTRYEQLF.

This clonotype was detected many times. The rearrangement joins TRBV5-4 to TRBJ2-5; D may match TRBD1 or TRBD2 (5 bases each). Trimming pared 4 bases from V and 5 bases from J, leaving 15 bases between. Per germline, CDR1 SGHNT and CDR2 YYREEE (reference sequence). The CDR3 totals 14 residues. CDR3 loop: CASSDPRGAETQYF. The CDR3 DNA reads as TGTGCCAGCAGCGACCCTCGAGGGGCTGAGACCCAGTACTTC.

Remarks on this clonotype: Relative to the germline gene, one junction end is altered; a read error may explain this. The rearrangement joins TRBV5-1 to TRBJ2-7, with D uncertain. This CDR3 has 12 residues. CDR1 is SGHRS and CDR2 is YFSETQ in the germline V gene. The CDR3 loop is CACSRSGAEQYF. The CDR3 DNA reads as TGCGCCTGCAGCCGATCAGGAGCCGAGCAGTACTTC.

The V gene is TRBV2, the J gene TRBJ1-1; no clear D gene. V was pared by 3 bases and J by 4 bases, with 9 bases between. This CDR3 is 13 amino acids long. Germline values: CDR1 SNHLY, CDR2 FYNNEI. The CDR3 region is CASSEYSGTEAFF. The CDR3 DNA reads TGTGCCAGCAGTGAGTATTCCGGCACTGAAGCTTTCTTT.

This clonotype has at least ten counts. The chain uses TRBV7-2 and TRBJ2-2, with 8 nucleotides matching TRBD2. CDR3 length: 15 residues. V gave up 6 bases and J gave up 2 bases; unmatched junction bases: 5. Germline loops: CDR1 SGHTA, CDR2 FQGNSA. In DNA, the CDR3 is TGTGCCAGCAGGATAAGCGGGAGAAACACCGGGGAGCTGTTTTTT. The encoded protein is CASRISGRNTGELFF. The variable domain in full, with the rest retrieved from reference TRBV7-2 and TRBJ2-2, is GAGVSQSPSNKVTEKGKDVELRCDPISGHTALYWYRQSLGQGLEFLIYFQGNSAPDKSGLPSDRFSAERTGGSVSTLTIQRTQQEDSAVYLCASRISGRNTGELFFGEGSRLTVL.

This chain uses TRBV10-3 with TRBJ1-4; 7 bases fit TRBD1. Trimming at V came to 11 bases and at J to 7 bases, leaving 13 bases not matched to a gene. CDR1 and CDR2 (germline): ENHRY, SYGVKD. The CDR3 runs 14 residues. CDR3 bases: TGTGCCCATGCTCTTGTGGACAGGAGTGAAAAACTGTTTTTT. Translated: CAHALVDRSEKLFF.

This clonotype was detected many times. The chain carries TRBV6-5 and TRBJ2-3, with D uncertain. From germline, CDR1 is MNHEY and CDR2 SVGAGI. V shed 4 bases and J shed 7 bases, with 12 bases lying between them. This CDR3 spans 13 amino acids. As DNA, the CDR3 is TGTGCCAGCAGTTTGGACGGAGCAAATACGCAGTATTTT. Protein: CASSLDGANTQYF.

The V gene is TRBV6-5, the J gene TRBJ2-7; a weak D match, TRBD1 (6 bases). The CDR3 consists of 13 residues. Germline values: CDR1 MNHEY, CDR2 SVGAGI. With 3 bases removed from V and 3 bases from J, the gap between germline ends came to 9 bases. The CDR3 sequence is CASSYDRNYEQYF. DNA for the CDR3: TGTGCCAGCAGTTATGACAGGAACTACGAGCAGTACTTC.

The chain has TRBV29-1 and TRBJ2-4; D remains unclear. Germline CDR1 SQVTM, CDR2 ANQGSEA. The CDR3 is made up of 11 amino acids. V was cut by 3 bases and J by 9 bases, with 9 bases left in between. The CDR3 DNA follows: TGCAGCGTTGAGGCGTCAGGCATTCAGTACTTC. This sequence encodes CSVEASGIQYF. Based on the CDR3 plus reference TRBV29-1 and TRBJ2-4, the full variable domain is SAVISQKPSRDICQRGTSLTIQCQVDSQVTMMFWYRQQPGQSLTLIATANQGSEATYESGFVIDKFPISRPNLTFSTLTVSNMSPEDSSIYLCSVEASGIQYFGAGTRLSVL.

The chain couples TRBV7-3 to TRBJ2-1; TRBD2 agrees at 8 bases. With V trimmed by 6 bases and J by 4 bases, 5 bases remained unmatched. This CDR3 spans 14 amino acids. Per germline, CDR1 SGHTA and CDR2 FQGTGA. The CDR3 nucleotides read TGTGCCAGCAGTGAGGGACTAGGATACAATGAGCAGTTCTTC. Translated, it gives CASSEGLGYNEQFF.

This chain links TRBV7-6 with TRBJ2-3; D is perhaps TRBD2 (5 bases). V lost 4 bases and J lost 0, with 14 bases in between. This CDR3 is built from 16 residues. Germline V gene data show CDR1 as SGHVS and CDR2 as FNYEAQ. CDR3 amino acids: CASSWRTGTSTDTQYF. The CDR3 nucleotides are TGTGCCAGCAGCTGGCGGACTGGAACTAGCACAGATACGCAGTATTTT.

The chain uses TRBV16 and TRBJ1-1; D gene uncertain. Germline values: CDR1 KGHSY, CDR2 FQNENV. There are 11 residues in the CDR3. Trimming removed 3 bases from V and 6 bases from J, with 5 bases in between. CDR3 sequence reads: CASSHSSEAFF. Written as DNA, the CDR3 is TGTGCCAGCAGCCATTCTTCTGAAGCTTTCTTT.